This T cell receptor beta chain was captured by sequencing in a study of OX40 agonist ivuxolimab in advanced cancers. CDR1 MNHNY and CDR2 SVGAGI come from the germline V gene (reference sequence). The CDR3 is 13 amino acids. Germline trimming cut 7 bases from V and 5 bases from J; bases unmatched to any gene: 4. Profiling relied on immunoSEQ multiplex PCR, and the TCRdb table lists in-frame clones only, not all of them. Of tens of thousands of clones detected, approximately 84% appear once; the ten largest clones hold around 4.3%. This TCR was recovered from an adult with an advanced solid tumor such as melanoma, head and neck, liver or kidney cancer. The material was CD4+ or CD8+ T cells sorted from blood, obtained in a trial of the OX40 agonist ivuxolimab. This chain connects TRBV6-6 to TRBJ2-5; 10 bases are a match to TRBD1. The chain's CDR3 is CASTRDRGETQYF. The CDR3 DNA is TGTGCCAGCACCAGGGACAGGGGTGAGACCCAGTACTTC.